This T cell receptor beta chain stems from a study of blood T cell dynamics during melanoma immunotherapy. For the study at large: Standard first-line treatment here was pembrolizumab or nivolumab plus ipilimumab in metastatic melanoma.

About this clone: Its antigen remains unknown.

Study-wide points: PBMC repertoires of eventual disease-control patients split at W3 into clonality or diversity gains.

Described time point: week 3, after first cycle of checkpoint inhibitor. Generated by immunoSEQ multiplex PCR, the TCRdb table keeps only in-frame clones and is missing some. The table lists more than 9,000 clones, 75% to 90% of them singletons. V dropped 3 bases and J dropped 2; count of bases not matched to a gene: 2. From germline, CDR1 is SGDLS and CDR2 YYNGEE. CDR3 length equals 15 residues. The TCR was taken from a human donor with melanoma. The chain links TRBV9 to TRBJ2-3; 11 bases align to TRBD2. This specimen was blood, taken from a patient treated with checkpoint blockade. The DNA for the CDR3 is TGTGCCAGCAGCGCTAGCGGGGGGCCCACAGATACGCAGTATTTT. Encoded protein: CASSASGGPTDTQYF.